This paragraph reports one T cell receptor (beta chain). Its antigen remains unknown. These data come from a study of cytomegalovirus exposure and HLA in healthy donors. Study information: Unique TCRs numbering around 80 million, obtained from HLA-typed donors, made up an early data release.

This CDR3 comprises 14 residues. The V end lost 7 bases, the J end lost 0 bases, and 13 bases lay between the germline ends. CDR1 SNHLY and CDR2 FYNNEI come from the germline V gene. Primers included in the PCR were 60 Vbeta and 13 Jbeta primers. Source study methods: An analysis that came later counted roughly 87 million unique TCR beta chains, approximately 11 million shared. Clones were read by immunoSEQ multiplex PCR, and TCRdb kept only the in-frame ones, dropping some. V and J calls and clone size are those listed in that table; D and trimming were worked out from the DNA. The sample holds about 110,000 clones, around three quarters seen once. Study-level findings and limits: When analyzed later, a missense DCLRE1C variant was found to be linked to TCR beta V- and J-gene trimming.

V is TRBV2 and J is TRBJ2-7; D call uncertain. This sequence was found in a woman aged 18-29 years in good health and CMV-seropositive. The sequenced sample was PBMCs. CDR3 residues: CASTPPLSSYEQYF. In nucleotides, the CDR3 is TGTGCCAGCACACCCCCCTTGAGCTCCTACGAGCAGTACTTC.